This T cell receptor beta chain was sequenced for a study of regulatory T cells in long-lasting Graves disease. Documented time point: newly diagnosed GD, antithyroid drugs for less than 3 months. There was RNA extracted from PBMCs, and the TCR library was made from it. Doctors identified Graves' disease using the American Thyroid Association guidelines. Study results and caveats: Persistent disease was characterized by preferential usage of TRBV28, TRBJ1-2 and TRBJ2-5.

This clonotype was seen at least ten times. Its antigen is still unknown. Libraries of TCR beta came from iRepertoire HTBI primers plus Arm-PCR of CDR3 regions. TCRdb used MiXCR to reprocess the multiplex PCR reads, holding one entry per CDR3 protein. The sample lists 300,000 to 400,000 distinct CDR3 sequences, approximately 15% occurring once. Trimming removed 3 bases from V and 5 bases from J; junction bases left unmatched: 9. This CDR3 is 15 amino acids long. The sample was also reused in another study, on T cells in Graves' hyperthyroidism and ophthalmopathy. That report adds: A set of HTBI primers served as the primers for a first-round RT-PCR of the TCR CDR3.

This receptor was obtained from a man aged 35-49 years with Graves disease. This chain links TRBV12-3 or TRBV12-4 with TRBJ2-5; 7 bases are a match to TRBD1. The material sequenced was peripheral blood mononuclear cells (PBMCs), taken at new diagnosis, from a patient treated with antithyroid drugs. The CDR3 loop reads CASSFRTGLGETQYF. CDR3 sequence (DNA): TGTGCCAGCAGTTTTAGGACAGGTTTAGGGGAGACCCAGTACTTC.